A selection of T cell receptor beta chains follows, all from one sample in a study of T cells after yellow fever vaccination. TCRdb ran MiXCR on the 5' RACE reads and lists one entry per CDR3 protein. This sample has some 420,000 distinct CDR3 sequences, with around 20% found just once. Sequences were derived from PBMCs, sampled before the yellow fever booster vaccination. The receptors originated from a man aged 18 to 30 who received the YFV17D yellow fever vaccine. CDR3s include the opening cysteine and the closing phenylalanine or tryptophan. Each record gives: D gene, V gene, J gene, clone size, CDR3 protein, CDR3 DNA. The D gene is left open where the match is weak. For some rows the clone size is stated as once, few or many, or as a class when expanded; others skip it.

>-|TRBV18|TRBJ2-3|-
CASSPAGLSTDTQYF
TGTGCCAGCTCACCAGCTGGGCTGAGCACAGATACGCAGTATTTT
>TRBD1|TRBV12-3/TRBV12-4|TRBJ1-2|-
CASRSTGQGLDGYTF
TGTGCCAGCAGGTCCACAGGACAGGGTCTCGATGGCTACACCTTC
>-|TRBV20-1|TRBJ2-7|-
CSARVLERGDVYEQYF
TGCAGTGCTAGAGTCCTCGAAAGGGGAGACGTCTACGAGCAGTACTTC
>TRBD2|TRBV11-3|TRBJ2-3|few
CASSLGAGGATDTQYF
TGTGCCAGCAGCTTAGGAGCGGGGGGGGCCACAGATACGCAGTATTTT
>-|TRBV6-8|TRBJ2-2|-
CASSYSRADHTGELFF
TGTGCCAGCAGTTACTCAAGAGCGGATCACACCGGGGAGCTGTTTTTT
>-|TRBV5-6|TRBJ1-1|-
CASTLHLSTEAFF
TGTGCCAGCACCCTACACTTGAGCACTGAAGCTTTCTTT
>TRBD1|TRBV2|TRBJ1-1|-
CASRKTGGAEAFF
TGTGCCAGCAGAAAAACAGGGGGGGCTGAAGCTTTCTTT
>TRBD2|TRBV3-1|TRBJ2-5|-
CASSQSGGGKETQYF
TGTGCCAGCAGCCAGAGCGGGGGAGGTAAAGAGACCCAGTACTTC
>TRBD1|TRBV7-2|TRBJ2-3|-
CASSLMGQTSDTQYF
TGTGCCAGCAGCTTAATGGGACAGACCTCAGATACGCAGTATTTT
>TRBD2|TRBV20-1|TRBJ2-7|-
CSARDRRRGDSYEQYF
TGCAGTGCTAGAGATCGGAGGCGGGGGGACTCCTACGAGCAGTACTTC
>-|TRBV7-6|TRBJ1-1|few
CASSLGHLGAEAFF
TGTGCCAGCAGCTTGGGACACCTGGGCGCTGAAGCTTTCTTT
>TRBD1|TRBV12-3/TRBV12-4|TRBJ2-1|few
CASSLGGDRANEQFF
TGTGCCAGCAGTTTAGGTGGGGACAGGGCTAATGAGCAGTTCTTC
>-|TRBV20-1|TRBJ1-4|few
CSARTGEKLFF
TGCAGTGCTAGGACAGGTGAAAAACTGTTTTTT
>-|TRBV7-9|TRBJ2-2|few
CASSQDVPGELFF
TGTGCCAGCAGCCAGGACGTTCCGGGGGAGCTGTTTTTT
>-|TRBV20-1|TRBJ1-1|-
CSASQGAGGTEAFF
TGCAGTGCCTCTCAGGGAGCCGGGGGGACTGAAGCTTTCTTT
>-|TRBV7-2|TRBJ2-5|-
CASSTTRETQYF
TGTGCCAGCAGCACCACCCGAGAGACCCAGTACTTC
>TRBD2|TRBV10-3|TRBJ2-2|-
CAISDPLAGANTGELFF
TGTGCCATCAGTGACCCCCTAGCGGGGGCGAACACCGGGGAGCTGTTTTTT
>-|TRBV4-2|TRBJ1-1|few
CASSQDVRTPNTEAFF
TGTGCCAGCAGCCAAGATGTACGGACCCCTAACACTGAAGCTTTCTTT
>-|TRBV10-3|TRBJ1-5|few
CAHRGDSNQPQHF
TGTGCACATCGGGGGGATAGCAATCAGCCCCAGCATTTT
>TRBD1|TRBV2|TRBJ1-5|-
CASRGTGRNQPQHF
TGTGCCAGCAGGGGGACAGGCCGCAATCAGCCCCAGCATTTT
>-|TRBV7-9|TRBJ1-2|-
CASSLRSPLNYGYTF
TGTGCCAGCAGCTTACGCAGCCCCCTAAACTATGGCTACACCTTC
>-|TRBV20-1|TRBJ2-6|-
CSAGVGANVLTF
TGCAGTGCAGGCGTGGGGGCCAACGTCCTGACTTTC
>TRBD1|TRBV7-8|TRBJ1-2|-
CASSLRDRPYGYTF
TGTGCCAGCAGCTTGAGGGACAGGCCCTATGGCTACACCTTC
>-|TRBV19|TRBJ2-7|-
CASSPGLYEQYF
TGTGCCAGTAGTCCGGGACTCTACGAGCAGTACTTC
>-|TRBV10-3|TRBJ1-1|few
CAISESTYTEAFF
TGTGCCATCAGTGAGTCTACATACACTGAAGCTTTCTTT
>TRBD2|TRBV10-3|TRBJ2-3|-
CAISGLAGITDTQYF
TGTGCCATCAGCGGACTAGCGGGCATCACAGATACGCAGTATTTT
>TRBD2|TRBV4-3|TRBJ2-1|few
CASSQDRGGAYNEQFF
TGCGCCAGCAGCCAAGATCGGGGGGGCGCCTACAATGAGCAGTTCTTC
>-|TRBV5-4|TRBJ1-4|-
CASSWSVTTNEKLFF
TGTGCCAGCAGCTGGAGTGTAACAACTAATGAAAAACTGTTTTTT
>-|TRBV30|TRBJ1-5|few
CAWSEGAGQPQHF
TGTGCCTGGAGTGAAGGGGCGGGTCAGCCCCAGCATTTT
>TRBD2|TRBV4-2|TRBJ2-3|-
CASSHHPFLAGGGGDTQYF
TGTGCCAGCAGCCATCACCCCTTTTTAGCGGGGGGAGGGGGAGATACGCAGTATTTT
>TRBD1|TRBV29-1|TRBJ2-3|-
CSVSPGGQVKYF
TGCAGCGTTAGTCCCGGGGGACAGGTGAAGTATTTT
>TRBD1|TRBV6-4|TRBJ2-7|-
CASSAAGQGSDEQYF
TGTGCCAGCAGTGCAGCGGGACAGGGGAGTGACGAGCAGTACTTC
>TRBD1|TRBV5-1|TRBJ1-2|-
CASSPLPGQGESGYTF
TGCGCCAGCAGCCCCCTACCGGGACAGGGAGAGAGTGGCTACACCTTC
>-|TRBV6-5|TRBJ1-2|many
CASSPPGLYGYTF
TGTGCCAGCAGTCCGCCGGGACTTTATGGCTACACCTTC
>TRBD2|TRBV3-1|TRBJ2-5|few
CASTRSSGGKTQYF
TGTGCCAGCACCCGATCTAGCGGGGGAAAGACCCAGTACTTC
>-|TRBV10-3|TRBJ2-3|few
CAISELTDTQYF
TGTGCCATCAGTGAGCTGACAGATACGCAGTATTTT
>-|TRBV7-9|TRBJ1-1|-
CASSLAISLRGEAFF
TGTGCCAGCAGCTTAGCCATTTCTTTACGGGGGGAAGCTTTCTTT
>-|TRBV12-3/TRBV12-4|TRBJ1-5|-
CASSFYQEANQPQHF
TGTGCCAGCAGTTTCTATCAGGAAGCCAATCAGCCCCAGCATTTT
>-|TRBV6-6|TRBJ1-2|many
CAGLGDDYGYTF
TGTGCCGGACTAGGAGACGACTATGGCTACACCTTC
>-|TRBV10-3|TRBJ2-5|once
CAITQTDRKETQYF
TGTGCCATCACACAGACAGACAGAAAAGAGACCCAGTACTTC